Included here is one TCR beta chain sequence, with context. Its cognate antigen has yet to be identified. No qualities accompany the bases; no much larger clone lies one base away. The sample's time point label, decoded: week 11, during vaccination. Every vaccine dose consisted of 300 ug of a 20-mer mutant IDH1 peptide in Montanide, administered subcutaneously together with topical imiquimod. The donors had newly diagnosed IDH1-mutant astrocytomas of WHO grade 3 or 4 that showed loss of nuclear ATRX. The samples were drawn from NOA16, a multicentre, single-arm, open-label phase I trial in Germany that tested a mutant IDH1 peptide vaccine in humans for the first time. Genomic DNA for TCRB sequencing was extracted from EDTA blood using the DNeasy Blood and Tissue Kit. These data belong to a study of a mutant IDH1 vaccine in newly diagnosed glioma (dated by TCRdb to the early 2020s). Background on the whole study: Patients were given eight vaccinations, in weeks 1, 3, 5, 7, 11, 15, 19 and 23, which matched visits V03 through V10. Vaccination began 4-6 weeks after radiotherapy alone, or alongside temozolomide cycles in the chemotherapy-containing groups. The roughly 33 treated patients were around 62% male and around 40% female, with a mean age of around 40 years. Before enrollment, patients had received standard therapy of radiotherapy alone, temozolomide alone, or radiochemotherapy with temozolomide; most received the combination. Peripheral blood was collected at six visits: V03 (baseline), V05, V07, V10, V12 and V13. Longitudinal TCRB deep sequencing was performed for roughly 27 treated patients wherever samples were available for exploratory analyses. Beyond this particular receptor, the publication reports: Pseudoprogression seemed to be unrelated to changes in the top peripheral T cell clonotypes found by TCRB sequencing. It was noted by the authors that analyses of patient blood samples could not be reproduced owing to sample limitations. PBMC samples for TCRB deep sequencing were selected based on availability. Vaccine-induced immune responses across multiple MHC alleles were detected in around 92% of patients.

The library was obtained by the immunoSEQ multiplex PCR assay. Following the manufacturer's protocol, the hsTCRB Kit was used to amplify rearranged TCR beta chain sequences. An Illumina MiSeq was used to sequence the TCRB libraries. On the authors' methods: The kit vendor's proprietary platform handled demultiplexing, trimming and gene mapping. TCRdb retrieved this table from immuneACCESS and kept in-frame rearrangements only. Not all clones are present; in checked studies, unresolved V genes account for under half, and no reason is known for the remainder. V and J calls and clone size are copied from that table; D and trimming were computed from the DNA. The sample includes about 32,000 clones, with around four fifths observed a single time. The ten largest make up approximately 25% of the sample. The source is a man younger than 45 with glioma. The sequencing here drew on PBMCs, taken from a glioma patient whose treatment included an IDH1 peptide vaccine.

For the CDR3, the sequence is CATSRGVMNTEAFF. The nucleotide sequence reads TGTGCCACCAGCAGAGGGGTTATGAACACTGAAGCTTTCTTT. The sequence joins TRBV15 to TRBJ1-1, with the D gene uncertain. The CDR3, from cysteine to phenylalanine, totals 14 residues. Kept here is only the CDR3 DNA, which spans 42 bases and is read in frame from base 1. A distance of 6 bases separates the germline ends of V and J, which lose 1 base and 0 bases respectively. The germline V gene encodes CDR1 LNHNV and CDR2 YYDKDF (reference sequence).